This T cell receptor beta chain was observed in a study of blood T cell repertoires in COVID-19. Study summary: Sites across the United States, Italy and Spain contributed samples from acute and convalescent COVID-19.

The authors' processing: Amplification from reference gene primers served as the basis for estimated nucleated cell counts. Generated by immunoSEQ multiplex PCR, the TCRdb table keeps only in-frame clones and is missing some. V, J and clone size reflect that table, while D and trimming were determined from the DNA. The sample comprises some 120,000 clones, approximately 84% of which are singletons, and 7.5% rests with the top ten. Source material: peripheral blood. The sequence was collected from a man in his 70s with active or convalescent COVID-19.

Written as DNA, the CDR3 is TGTGCCAGCAGCCAATCGACAGGGGGCGGTAATTCACCCCTCCACTTT. Translated: CASSQSTGGGNSPLHF. The chain carries TRBV6-2 or TRBV6-3 and TRBJ1-6; 10 bases line up with TRBD1. V shed 6 bases, J shed 6 bases, and the junction held 8 bases outside the gene matches. The CDR3 loop spans 16 amino acids. CDR1 and CDR2 from the germline V gene are MNHEY and SVGEGT.